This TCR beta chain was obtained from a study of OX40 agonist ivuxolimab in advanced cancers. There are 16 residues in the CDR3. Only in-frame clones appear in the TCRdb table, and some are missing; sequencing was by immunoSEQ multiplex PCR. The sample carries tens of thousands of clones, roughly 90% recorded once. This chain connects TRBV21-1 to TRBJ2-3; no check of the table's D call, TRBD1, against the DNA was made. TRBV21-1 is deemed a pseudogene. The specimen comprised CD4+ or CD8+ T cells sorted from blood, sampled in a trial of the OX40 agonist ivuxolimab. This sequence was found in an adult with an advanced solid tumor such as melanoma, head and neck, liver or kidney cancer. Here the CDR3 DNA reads TGTGCCAGCAGCACTCAGAGGGACAGGGGCCCAGATACGCAGTATTTT. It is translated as CASSTQRDRGPDTQYF.